The next 21 T cell receptor beta chains were all read from a single sample in a study of cytomegalovirus exposure and HLA in healthy donors. This PCR relied on a set of 60 Vbeta primers and 13 Jbeta primers. Assay: immunoSEQ multiplex PCR; the TCRdb copy retains only in-frame clones and omits some. The sample table sets out about 110,000 clones. The sample was PBMCs. All receptors derive from a man aged 40-49 years in good health and CMV-seropositive.

The V and J genes are TRBV9 and TRBJ2-7; D possibly corresponds to TRBD2 (5 bases). V lost 6 bases, J lost 3 bases, and 16 bases lay in between. The CDR3 runs 14 residues. CDR1 and CDR2 (germline): SGDLS, YYNGEE. The CDR3: CASNTPEAHYEQYF. The CDR3 DNA reads as TGTGCCAGCAACACCCCGGAGGCCCACTACGAGCAGTACTTC.

The chain uses TRBV6-5 and TRBJ1-3, with 7 bases fitting TRBD1. After removal of 6 bases from V and 3 bases from J, the junction contained 5 bases not matched to a gene. The CDR3 has 14 residues. Germline values: CDR1 MNHEY, CDR2 SVGAGI. Here the CDR3 DNA reads TGTGCCAGCAGCGAGGGGGCGCGTGGAAACACCATATATTTT. This translates into CASSEGARGNTIYF.

The chain uses TRBV29-1 and TRBJ1-1; 10 bases match TRBD1. This CDR3 comprises 12 residues. Germline V gene lookup returns CDR1 SQVTM and CDR2 ANQGSEA. Unmatched junction bases numbered 5, after V lost 5 bases and J lost 8 bases. CDR3: CSVSTTGGEAFF. The CDR3 coding sequence is TGCAGCGTTTCTACGACAGGGGGCGAAGCTTTCTTT.

The V call is TRBV5-1, the J call TRBJ2-1; D is possibly TRBD1 (6 bases). CDR1 and CDR2 from the germline V gene are SGHRS and YFSETQ. V gave up 0 bases and J gave up 4 bases, with 8 bases separating them. CDR3 length: 14 residues. Here the CDR3 reads CASSLDTGYNEQFF. CDR3 sequence (DNA): TGCGCCAGCAGCTTGGATACAGGGTACAATGAGCAGTTCTTC.

The chain employs TRBV15 and TRBJ2-3, with 8 bases identical to TRBD1. The CDR3 totals 15 residues. Trimming took 1 base from V and 5 from J; bases not matched to a gene: 5. CDR1 and CDR2 from the germline V gene are LNHNV and YYDKDF (reference sequence). The DNA for the CDR3 is TGTGCCACCAGCAGAGTTGTCACAGGGGGAGATACGCAGTATTTT. Its protein is CATSRVVTGGDTQYF.

This chain links TRBV9 with TRBJ2-7, with D unresolved. CDR1 is SGDLS, CDR2 YYNGEE, per germline. This CDR3 is 13 amino acids long. The V gene lost 0 bases and the J gene lost 3 bases, with 7 bases spanning the gap. The CDR3 is CASSVDVLYEQYF. CDR3 nucleotide sequence: TGTGCCAGCAGCGTAGATGTACTCTACGAGCAGTACTTC. Filled out from reference TRBV9 and TRBJ2-7, the complete variable domain reads DSGVTQTPKHLITATGQRVTLRCSPRSGDLSVYWYQQSLDQGLQFLIQYYNGEERAKGNILERFSAQQFPDLHSELNLSSLELGDSALYFCASSVDVLYEQYFGPGTRLTVT.

The genes are TRBV10-3 and TRBJ1-5; D perhaps matches TRBD1 (5 bases). From germline, CDR1 is ENHRY and CDR2 SYGVKD. The CDR3 sequence is 14 residues long. With 7 bases removed from V and 4 bases from J, the gap between germline ends came to 14 bases. The CDR3 coding sequence is TGTGCCATCATGGCTCAAGGGGCGAATCAGCCCCAGCATTTT. Protein product: CAIMAQGANQPQHF.

CDR3 sequence: CASIRLGAAEPEAFF. The CDR3 bases are TGTGCCAGCATCCGATTGGGGGCGGCCGAACCTGAAGCTTTCTTT. The chain uses TRBV27 and TRBJ1-1; D might be TRBD1 (6 bases). The CDR3 runs 15 residues. Germline lookup yields CDR1 MNHEY and CDR2 SMNVEV (reference sequence). V lost 7 bases and J lost 6, with 21 bases in between.

The chain uses TRBV2 and TRBJ2-2; D may be TRBD1 (6 bases). V lost 7 bases and J 2 bases, leaving 20 bases between the germline ends. CDR3 length: 17 residues. Germline CDR1 is SNHLY and CDR2 is FYNNEI. CDR3: CASMKRTARTNTGELFF. CDR3 coding DNA: TGTGCCAGCATGAAAAGGACAGCAAGGACCAACACCGGGGAGCTGTTTTTT.

CDR3 DNA: TGTGCCACCAGCAGAGTTAGCGGGAGGTCAACCTACAATGAGCAGTTCTTC. Its protein product is CATSRVSGRSTYNEQFF. The chain has TRBV15 and TRBJ2-1; TRBD2 aligns across 10 bases. The ends lost 1 base at V and 2 bases at J; junction bases unmatched: 5. CDR1 and CDR2 (germline): LNHNV, YYDKDF (reference sequence). This CDR3 has 17 amino acids.

CDR3 sequence (DNA): TGCGCCAGCAGCCGGGCCGTACGGGAACTAGCGGACACCTACGAGCAGTACTTC. Translation gives CASSRAVRELADTYEQYF. The chain employs TRBV4-1 and TRBJ2-7, with TRBD2 matching 8 bases. Germline V gives CDR1 MGHRA, CDR2 YSYEKL. Unmatched junction bases numbered 16, after V lost 4 bases and J lost 2 bases. CDR3 length: 18 residues.

The chain uses TRBV28 and TRBJ2-7, with D possibly TRBD1 on 5 matching bases. The germline gives CDR1 MDHEN, CDR2 SYDVKM. Trimming shortened V by 2 bases and J by 3 bases, and 8 bases separated the two germline ends. The length of the CDR3 is 13 residues. The CDR3 sequence: CASSLRQYYEQYF. As DNA, the CDR3 is TGTGCCAGCAGTTTAAGACAGTACTACGAGCAGTACTTC. Complete variable domain (other parts from reference TRBV28 and TRBJ2-7): DVKVTQSSRYLVKRTGEKVFLECVQDMDHENMFWYRQDPGLGLRLIYFSYDVKMKEKGDIPEGYSVSREKKERFSLILESASTNQTSMYLCASSLRQYYEQYFGPGTRLTVT.

CDR3 nucleotides: TGTGCCACGGGGCGGGAGAGACGTTACCAGTTCTTC. Its translation is CATGRERRYQFF. The rearrangement joins TRBV5-6 to TRBJ2-1; 7 positions match TRBD2. This CDR3 contains 12 residues. Germline assignment: CDR1 SGHDT and CDR2 YYEEEE. J gave up 13 bases and V 9 bases, and 13 bases lay outside the gene matches.

The rearrangement joins TRBV6-5 to TRBJ2-2, with D possibly matching TRBD1 (5 bases). The CDR3 is 15 amino acids. Germline V lookup: CDR1 MNHEY, CDR2 SVGAGI. Deletions cut 2 bases from V and 0 bases from J, with 7 bases between. The CDR3 spells CASSYTGTNTGELFF. CDR3 coding DNA: TGTGCCAGCAGTTACACAGGAACGAACACCGGGGAGCTGTTTTTT.

The chain uses TRBV5-5 and TRBJ2-1, with a tentative D call TRBD2 (6 bases). Germline V CDR1 and CDR2: SGHKS, YYEKEE (reference sequence). The V end was cut by 4 bases, the J end by 10 bases, with 21 bases between. The CDR3 extends over 15 amino acids. The DNA for the CDR3 is TGTGCCAGCAGCCAGGGACTCCTTCGCCATGGAGAGCAGTTCTTC. It specifies CASSQGLLRHGEQFF.

The rearrangement joins TRBV7-2 to TRBJ2-7, with 10 positions matching TRBD2. Germline-derived CDR1 and CDR2 are SGHTA and FQGNSA. The CDR3 consists of 16 residues. J gave up 3 bases and V 5 bases, and 10 bases lay outside the gene matches. In nucleotides, the CDR3 is TGTGCCAGCAGCCACCCCAGGGCTAGCGGGAGCTACGAGCAGTACTTC. Protein product: CASSHPRASGSYEQYF. The variable domain in full, completed from reference TRBV7-2 and TRBJ2-7, reads GAGVSQSPSNKVTEKGKDVELRCDPISGHTALYWYRQSLGQGLEFLIYFQGNSAPDKSGLPSDRFSAERTGGSVSTLTIQRTQQEDSAVYLCASSHPRASGSYEQYFGPGTRLTVT.

The rearrangement uses TRBV19 and TRBJ2-3; 7 nucleotides agree with TRBD2. CDR3 size: 13 residues. Germline CDR1 and CDR2: LNHDA and SQIVND (reference sequence). The V segment lost 8 bases and the J segment 0 bases; nucleotides outside the gene matches: 2. The CDR3 reads CASLSGSTDTQYF. The DNA for the CDR3 is TGTGCCAGTCTTAGCGGGAGCACAGATACGCAGTATTTT. The full variable domain, with the rest looked up from reference TRBV19 and TRBJ2-3, is DGGITQSPKYLFRKEGQNVTLSCEQNLNHDAMYWYRQDPGQGLRLIYYSQIVNDFQKGDIAEGYSVSREKKESFPLTVTSAQKNPTAFYLCASLSGSTDTQYFGPGTRLTVL.

V and J are TRBV6-5 and TRBJ1-5; a weak D match, TRBD1 (6 bases). The V end lost 7 bases, the J end lost 6 bases, and 13 bases lay between the germline ends. Germline loops: CDR1 MNHEY, CDR2 SVGAGI. The CDR3 consists of 13 residues. The CDR3 is CASTQGGSQPQHF. CDR3 nucleotide sequence: TGTGCCAGCACACAGGGAGGGAGTCAGCCCCAGCATTTT.

The V gene is TRBV6-5, the J gene TRBJ2-7; D gene ambiguous. Trimming left V 2 bases short and J 2 bases short, with 7 bases between. The germline gives CDR1 MNHEY, CDR2 SVGAGI. The CDR3 spans 13 residues. The CDR3 nucleotides are TGTGCCAGCAGTTACAATACGGCCTACGAGCAGTACTTC. Amino acid sequence: CASSYNTAYEQYF.

The J gene is TRBJ1-1, the V gene TRBV7-9; D is unclear. Germline V lookup: CDR1 SEHNR, CDR2 FQNEAQ (reference sequence). The ends were cut back, 3 bases at V and 1 base at J, with 6 bases in the middle. This CDR3 is built from 13 residues. The CDR3 is CASSLSENTEAFF. CDR3 bases: TGTGCCAGCAGCTTGTCAGAGAACACTGAAGCTTTCTTT.

The V and J genes are TRBV7-7 and TRBJ2-7; tentatively, D is TRBD2 (5 bases). Germline lookup yields CDR1 SSHAT and CDR2 FNYEAQ (reference sequence). The CDR3 sequence is 15 residues long. This chain's CDR3 is CAILLTGKVPYEQYF. The CDR3 DNA is TGTGCTATACTCCTGACGGGAAAGGTGCCCTACGAGCAGTACTTC.